A single sample is the source of the 14 T cell receptor beta chains below, sequenced in a study of T-cell memory formation after mild COVID-19. TCRdb ran MiXCR on the 5' RACE reads and lists one entry per CDR3 protein. The sample carries about 560,000 distinct CDR3 sequences, 17% recorded once. Sequencing input: PBMCs or a T cell subset sorted from them (not recorded which). The receptors derive from an adult woman who had mild COVID-19 (a few samples of this study predate the infection). Cell type and time point are not known.

This chain links TRBV30 with TRBJ1-1; TRBD1 agrees at 8 bases. Germline-derived CDR1 and CDR2 are GTSNPN and SVGIG (reference sequence). The CDR3 extends over 13 amino acids. The ends lost 4 bases at V and 9 bases at J; junction bases unmatched: 10. The CDR3 bases are TGTGCCTGGACACTTGGACAGGGCTTCAAAGCTTTCTTT. This sequence encodes CAWTLGQGFKAFF. Full variable domain (outside the CDR3, taken from reference TRBV30 and TRBJ1-1): SQTIHQWPATLVQPVGSPLSLECTVEGTSNPNLYWYRQAAGRGLQLLFYSVGIGQISSEVPQNLSASRPQDRQFILSSKKLLLSDSGFYLCAWTLGQGFKAFFGQGTRLTVV.

In this sample, this clonotype turned up a few times. The chain combines TRBV4-3 with TRBJ2-5; TRBD1 agrees at 9 bases. CDR1 and CDR2 (germline): LGHNA, YSLEER. This CDR3 spans 14 amino acids. V lost 4 bases, J lost 7 bases, and 7 bases stayed unmatched. This chain's CDR3 is CASSPLDRGGTQYF. Here the CDR3 DNA reads TGCGCCAGCAGCCCCTTGGACAGGGGCGGGACCCAGTACTTC.

There are a few counts of this clonotype. This sequence joins TRBV6-6 and TRBJ2-1; no reliable D call. V lost 8 bases, J lost 10 bases, and 12 bases lay in between. This CDR3 has 11 residues. Germline V gene sequence: CDR1 MNHNY, CDR2 SVGAGI (reference sequence). The CDR3 coding sequence is TGTGCCAGCGGCCCAGGTGGCGAGCAGTTCTTC. Its protein is CASGPGGEQFF.

This clonotype was counted ten times or more. The chain couples TRBV6-6 to TRBJ1-4; 7 nucleotides line up with TRBD1. With V trimmed by 2 bases and J by 6 bases, 3 bases remained unmatched. The CDR3 loop spans 14 amino acids. CDR1 is MNHNY and CDR2 is SVGAGI in the germline V gene (reference sequence). The CDR3 coding sequence is TGTGCCAGCAGTTACGACAGGGCCGATGAAAAACTGTTTTTT. It translates to CASSYDRADEKLFF.

The chain links TRBV4-2 to TRBJ2-3, with D hard to call. This CDR3 comprises 16 residues. In germline, CDR1 is LGHNA, CDR2 YNFKEQ. Trimming removed 3 bases from V and 5 bases from J, with 18 bases in between. In DNA, the CDR3 is TGTGCCAGCAGCCAGGCGAAAGCCATCCTAGTAGATACGCAGTATTTT. Its translation is CASSQAKAILVDTQYF.

This clonotype was seen a handful of times. The chain is built from TRBV5-6 and TRBJ1-2, with 7 bases identical to TRBD1. CDR1 and CDR2 from the germline V gene are SGHDT and YYEEEE. V lost 4 bases and J lost 7; bases outside the gene matches: 10. The length of the CDR3 is 14 residues. The CDR3 bases are TGTGCCAGCAGCCTATTACAGGGGATGAGTGGCTACACCTTC. Its translation: CASSLLQGMSGYTF.

V gene TRBV12-3 or TRBV12-4 combines with J gene TRBJ1-2, with TRBD1 matching over 8 bases. The CDR3 loop spans 14 amino acids. V shed 5 bases and J 6 bases; nucleotides not matched to a gene: 8. The CDR3 protein is CASSPRTGRNGYTF. The CDR3 DNA is TGTGCCAGCAGTCCCCGGACAGGGAGGAATGGCTACACCTTC.

The chain employs TRBV18 and TRBJ2-3, with TRBD2 as a possible D gene (6 bases). CDR3 length: 14 amino acids. Trimming took 3 bases from V and 5 from J, leaving 12 bases between them. Germline loops: CDR1 KGHSH, CDR2 LQKENI. The CDR3 protein is CASSPRTTRDTQYF. DNA for the CDR3: TGTGCCAGCTCACCCAGGACTACCCGAGATACGCAGTATTTT.

The V gene is TRBV4-3, the J gene TRBJ2-7; D perhaps matches TRBD2 (5 bases). Germline V gene sequence: CDR1 LGHNA, CDR2 YSLEER. V shed 0 bases and J shed 5 bases, with 17 bases lying between them. There are 16 residues in the CDR3. The CDR3 nucleotides are TGCGCCAGCAGCCAAGACCGGGTGGAAGCGGAGGACGAGCAGTACTTC. This codes for CASSQDRVEAEDEQYF.

This clonotype was detected a few times. The chain uses TRBV18 and TRBJ2-3; D perhaps matches TRBD2 (6 bases). This CDR3 contains 15 residues. Germline V gene lookup returns CDR1 KGHSH and CDR2 LQKENI. The V end lost 3 bases, the J end lost 0 bases, and 10 bases lay between the germline ends. The CDR3 region is CASSPGGQSTDTQYF. The CDR3 bases are TGTGCCAGCTCACCCGGAGGGCAAAGCACAGATACGCAGTATTTT.

This clonotype was seen a handful of times. The chain has TRBV12-3 or TRBV12-4 and TRBJ1-1; 7 nucleotides match TRBD1. J was trimmed by 7 bases and V by 6 bases; bases with no gene match: 11. This CDR3 region has 14 residues. CDR3 DNA: TGTGCCAGCAGACCCCACAGGGGACGAAATGAAGCTTTCTTT. As protein: CASRPHRGRNEAFF.

This clonotype was recorded a few times. This chain connects TRBV5-4 to TRBJ2-1; possibly TRBD2 for D (6 bases). The CDR3 totals 15 residues. V lost 4 bases and J lost 12, with 23 bases in between. Germline CDR1 and CDR2: SGHNT and YYREEE (reference sequence). CDR3 protein: CASSNDRLGVRAQFF. Here the CDR3 DNA reads TGTGCCAGCAGCAATGACCGACTAGGAGTGAGAGCGCAGTTCTTC.

Only a few counts were recorded for this clonotype. The V gene is TRBV6-6, the J gene TRBJ1-2, with TRBD1 matching 10 bases. The CDR3 sequence is 15 residues long. The germline V gene has CDR1 MNHNY and CDR2 SVGAGI (reference sequence). The V gene end was trimmed by 3 bases and the J gene end by 7 bases; junction bases not matched to a gene: 8. The CDR3 loop reads CASSYPPGQGGGYTF. CDR3 DNA sequence: TGTGCCAGCAGTTATCCCCCCGGACAGGGGGGTGGCTACACCTTC.

The chain links TRBV29-1 to TRBJ1-2; D gene unclear. The CDR3 is 14 amino acids. The V and J ends lost 2 bases and 4 bases respectively, with 14 bases between them. Germline loops: CDR1 SQVTM, CDR2 ANQGSEA. CDR3 sequence reads: CSVELGGLTYGYTF. The CDR3 coding sequence is TGCAGCGTTGAATTGGGAGGGCTAACCTATGGCTACACCTTC. Using reference TRBV29-1 and TRBJ1-2 for the parts outside the CDR3, the full variable domain is SAVISQKPSRDICQRGTSLTIQCQVDSQVTMMFWYRQQPGQSLTLIATANQGSEATYESGFVIDKFPISRPNLTFSTLTVSNMSPEDSSIYLCSVELGGLTYGYTFGSGTRLTVV.